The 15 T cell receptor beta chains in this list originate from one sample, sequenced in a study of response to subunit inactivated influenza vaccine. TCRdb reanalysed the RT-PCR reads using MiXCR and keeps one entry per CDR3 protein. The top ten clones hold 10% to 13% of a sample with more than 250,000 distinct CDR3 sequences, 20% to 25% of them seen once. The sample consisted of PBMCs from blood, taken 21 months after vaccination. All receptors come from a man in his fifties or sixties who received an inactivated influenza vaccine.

The CDR3 reads CASSPDPRGAGYTF. The CDR3 DNA follows: TGTGCCAGCAGCCCAGACCCTCGCGGGGCTGGCTACACCTTC. V usage is TRBV5-5 and J usage is TRBJ1-2, with D perhaps TRBD1 (5 bases). CDR3 size: 14 residues. In germline, CDR1 is SGHKS, CDR2 YYEKEE (reference sequence). The V and J ends lost 4 bases and 7 bases respectively, with 17 bases between them.

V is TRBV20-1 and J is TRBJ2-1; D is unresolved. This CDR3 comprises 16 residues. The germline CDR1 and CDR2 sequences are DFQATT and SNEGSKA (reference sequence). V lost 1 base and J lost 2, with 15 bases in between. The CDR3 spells CSARAFGRRTYNEQFF. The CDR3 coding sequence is TGCAGTGCTAGAGCCTTCGGGCGAAGGACCTACAATGAGCAGTTCTTC.

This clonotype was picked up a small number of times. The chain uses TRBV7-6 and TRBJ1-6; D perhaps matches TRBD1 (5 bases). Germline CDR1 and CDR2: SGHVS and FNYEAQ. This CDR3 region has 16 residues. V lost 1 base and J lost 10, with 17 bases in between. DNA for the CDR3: TGTGCCAGCAGCTTAGGCCAGGGTAGTAAAGGCTCACCCCTCCACTTT. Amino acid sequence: CASSLGQGSKGSPLHF.

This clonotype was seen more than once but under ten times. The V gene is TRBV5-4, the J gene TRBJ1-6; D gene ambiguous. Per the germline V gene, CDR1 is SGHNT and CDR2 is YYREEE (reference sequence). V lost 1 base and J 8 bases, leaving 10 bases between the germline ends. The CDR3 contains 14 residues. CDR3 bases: TGTGCCAGCAGCTTGCGAAACAGTGATTCACCCCTCCACTTT. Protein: CASSLRNSDSPLHF.

CDR3 sequence reads: CASSQARGRSYEQYF. In DNA form, the CDR3 reads TGTGCCAGCAGCCAAGCTAGGGGGCGATCCTACGAGCAGTACTTC. The genes are TRBV3-1 and TRBJ2-7, with 7 bases identical to TRBD1. CDR1 is LGHDT and CDR2 is YNNKEL in the germline V gene (reference sequence). The CDR3 runs 15 residues. Trimming at V came to 1 base and at J to 1 base, leaving 4 bases not matched to a gene.

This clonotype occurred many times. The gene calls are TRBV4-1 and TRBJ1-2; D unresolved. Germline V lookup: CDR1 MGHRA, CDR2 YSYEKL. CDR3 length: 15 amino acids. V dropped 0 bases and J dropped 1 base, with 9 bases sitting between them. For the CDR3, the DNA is TGCGCCAGCAGCCAAGAATCAGCCCTTAACTATGGCTACACCTTC. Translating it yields CASSQESALNYGYTF.

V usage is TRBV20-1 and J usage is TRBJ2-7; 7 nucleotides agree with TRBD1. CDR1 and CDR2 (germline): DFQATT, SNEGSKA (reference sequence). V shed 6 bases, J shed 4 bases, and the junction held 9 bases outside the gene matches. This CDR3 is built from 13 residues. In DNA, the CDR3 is TGCAGTGCCCAAGGACAGGAGGCGTACGAGCAGTACTTC. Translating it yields CSAQGQEAYEQYF.

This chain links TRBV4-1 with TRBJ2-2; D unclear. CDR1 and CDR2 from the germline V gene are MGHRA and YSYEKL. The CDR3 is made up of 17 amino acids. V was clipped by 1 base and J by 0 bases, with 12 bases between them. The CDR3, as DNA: TGCGCCAGCAGCCAAGGGATCGTCCGAGCGAACACCGGGGAGCTGTTTTTT. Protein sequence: CASSQGIVRANTGELFF.

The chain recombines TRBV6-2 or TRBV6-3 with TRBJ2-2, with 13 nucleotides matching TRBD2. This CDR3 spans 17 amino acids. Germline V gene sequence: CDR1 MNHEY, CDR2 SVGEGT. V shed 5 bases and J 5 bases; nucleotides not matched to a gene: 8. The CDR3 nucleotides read TGTGCCAGCAGTGATAAGACTAGCGGGGGGCGTACCGGGGAGCTGTTTTTT. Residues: CASSDKTSGGRTGELFF.

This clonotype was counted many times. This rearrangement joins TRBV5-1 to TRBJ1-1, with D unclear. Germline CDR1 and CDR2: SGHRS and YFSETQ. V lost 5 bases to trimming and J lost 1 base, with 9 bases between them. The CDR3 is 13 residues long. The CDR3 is CASRAGENTEAFF. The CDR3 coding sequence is TGCGCCAGCAGGGCCGGGGAGAACACTGAAGCTTTCTTT.

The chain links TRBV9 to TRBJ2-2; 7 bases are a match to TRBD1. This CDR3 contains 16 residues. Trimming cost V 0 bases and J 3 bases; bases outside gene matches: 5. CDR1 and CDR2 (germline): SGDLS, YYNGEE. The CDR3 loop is CASSVEGQGDTGELFF. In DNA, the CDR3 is TGTGCCAGCAGCGTAGAGGGGCAGGGGGACACCGGGGAGCTGTTTTTT.

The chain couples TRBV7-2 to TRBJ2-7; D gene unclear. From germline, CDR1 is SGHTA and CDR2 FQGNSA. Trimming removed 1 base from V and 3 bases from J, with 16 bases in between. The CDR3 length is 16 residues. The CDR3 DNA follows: TGTGCCAGCAGCTTAGTTCTTGGTGTAGGGATCTACGAGCAGTACTTC. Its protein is CASSLVLGVGIYEQYF. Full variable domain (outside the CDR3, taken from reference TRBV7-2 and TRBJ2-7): GAGVSQSPSNKVTEKGKDVELRCDPISGHTALYWYRQSLGQGLEFLIYFQGNSAPDKSGLPSDRFSAERTGGSVSTLTIQRTQQEDSAVYLCASSLVLGVGIYEQYFGPGTRLTVT.

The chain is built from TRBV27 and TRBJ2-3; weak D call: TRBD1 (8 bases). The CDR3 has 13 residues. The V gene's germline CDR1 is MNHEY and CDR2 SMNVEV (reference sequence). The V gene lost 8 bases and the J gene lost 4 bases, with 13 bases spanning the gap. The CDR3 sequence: CASRQGRADTQYF. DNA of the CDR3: TGTGCCAGCCGACAGGGGAGGGCAGATACGCAGTATTTT.

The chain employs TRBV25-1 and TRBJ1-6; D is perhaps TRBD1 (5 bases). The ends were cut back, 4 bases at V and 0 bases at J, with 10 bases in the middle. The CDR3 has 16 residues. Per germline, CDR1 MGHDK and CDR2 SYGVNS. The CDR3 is CASSGRGVSYNSPLHF. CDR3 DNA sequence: TGTGCCAGCAGTGGCCGGGGGGTCTCCTATAATTCACCCCTCCACTTT.

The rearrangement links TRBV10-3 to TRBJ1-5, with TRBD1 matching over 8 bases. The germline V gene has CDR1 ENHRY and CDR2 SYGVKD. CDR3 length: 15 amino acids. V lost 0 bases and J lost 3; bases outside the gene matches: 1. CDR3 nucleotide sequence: TGTGCCATCAGTGAGTCGACAGGGGTCAATCAGCCCCAGCATTTT. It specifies CAISESTGVNQPQHF.